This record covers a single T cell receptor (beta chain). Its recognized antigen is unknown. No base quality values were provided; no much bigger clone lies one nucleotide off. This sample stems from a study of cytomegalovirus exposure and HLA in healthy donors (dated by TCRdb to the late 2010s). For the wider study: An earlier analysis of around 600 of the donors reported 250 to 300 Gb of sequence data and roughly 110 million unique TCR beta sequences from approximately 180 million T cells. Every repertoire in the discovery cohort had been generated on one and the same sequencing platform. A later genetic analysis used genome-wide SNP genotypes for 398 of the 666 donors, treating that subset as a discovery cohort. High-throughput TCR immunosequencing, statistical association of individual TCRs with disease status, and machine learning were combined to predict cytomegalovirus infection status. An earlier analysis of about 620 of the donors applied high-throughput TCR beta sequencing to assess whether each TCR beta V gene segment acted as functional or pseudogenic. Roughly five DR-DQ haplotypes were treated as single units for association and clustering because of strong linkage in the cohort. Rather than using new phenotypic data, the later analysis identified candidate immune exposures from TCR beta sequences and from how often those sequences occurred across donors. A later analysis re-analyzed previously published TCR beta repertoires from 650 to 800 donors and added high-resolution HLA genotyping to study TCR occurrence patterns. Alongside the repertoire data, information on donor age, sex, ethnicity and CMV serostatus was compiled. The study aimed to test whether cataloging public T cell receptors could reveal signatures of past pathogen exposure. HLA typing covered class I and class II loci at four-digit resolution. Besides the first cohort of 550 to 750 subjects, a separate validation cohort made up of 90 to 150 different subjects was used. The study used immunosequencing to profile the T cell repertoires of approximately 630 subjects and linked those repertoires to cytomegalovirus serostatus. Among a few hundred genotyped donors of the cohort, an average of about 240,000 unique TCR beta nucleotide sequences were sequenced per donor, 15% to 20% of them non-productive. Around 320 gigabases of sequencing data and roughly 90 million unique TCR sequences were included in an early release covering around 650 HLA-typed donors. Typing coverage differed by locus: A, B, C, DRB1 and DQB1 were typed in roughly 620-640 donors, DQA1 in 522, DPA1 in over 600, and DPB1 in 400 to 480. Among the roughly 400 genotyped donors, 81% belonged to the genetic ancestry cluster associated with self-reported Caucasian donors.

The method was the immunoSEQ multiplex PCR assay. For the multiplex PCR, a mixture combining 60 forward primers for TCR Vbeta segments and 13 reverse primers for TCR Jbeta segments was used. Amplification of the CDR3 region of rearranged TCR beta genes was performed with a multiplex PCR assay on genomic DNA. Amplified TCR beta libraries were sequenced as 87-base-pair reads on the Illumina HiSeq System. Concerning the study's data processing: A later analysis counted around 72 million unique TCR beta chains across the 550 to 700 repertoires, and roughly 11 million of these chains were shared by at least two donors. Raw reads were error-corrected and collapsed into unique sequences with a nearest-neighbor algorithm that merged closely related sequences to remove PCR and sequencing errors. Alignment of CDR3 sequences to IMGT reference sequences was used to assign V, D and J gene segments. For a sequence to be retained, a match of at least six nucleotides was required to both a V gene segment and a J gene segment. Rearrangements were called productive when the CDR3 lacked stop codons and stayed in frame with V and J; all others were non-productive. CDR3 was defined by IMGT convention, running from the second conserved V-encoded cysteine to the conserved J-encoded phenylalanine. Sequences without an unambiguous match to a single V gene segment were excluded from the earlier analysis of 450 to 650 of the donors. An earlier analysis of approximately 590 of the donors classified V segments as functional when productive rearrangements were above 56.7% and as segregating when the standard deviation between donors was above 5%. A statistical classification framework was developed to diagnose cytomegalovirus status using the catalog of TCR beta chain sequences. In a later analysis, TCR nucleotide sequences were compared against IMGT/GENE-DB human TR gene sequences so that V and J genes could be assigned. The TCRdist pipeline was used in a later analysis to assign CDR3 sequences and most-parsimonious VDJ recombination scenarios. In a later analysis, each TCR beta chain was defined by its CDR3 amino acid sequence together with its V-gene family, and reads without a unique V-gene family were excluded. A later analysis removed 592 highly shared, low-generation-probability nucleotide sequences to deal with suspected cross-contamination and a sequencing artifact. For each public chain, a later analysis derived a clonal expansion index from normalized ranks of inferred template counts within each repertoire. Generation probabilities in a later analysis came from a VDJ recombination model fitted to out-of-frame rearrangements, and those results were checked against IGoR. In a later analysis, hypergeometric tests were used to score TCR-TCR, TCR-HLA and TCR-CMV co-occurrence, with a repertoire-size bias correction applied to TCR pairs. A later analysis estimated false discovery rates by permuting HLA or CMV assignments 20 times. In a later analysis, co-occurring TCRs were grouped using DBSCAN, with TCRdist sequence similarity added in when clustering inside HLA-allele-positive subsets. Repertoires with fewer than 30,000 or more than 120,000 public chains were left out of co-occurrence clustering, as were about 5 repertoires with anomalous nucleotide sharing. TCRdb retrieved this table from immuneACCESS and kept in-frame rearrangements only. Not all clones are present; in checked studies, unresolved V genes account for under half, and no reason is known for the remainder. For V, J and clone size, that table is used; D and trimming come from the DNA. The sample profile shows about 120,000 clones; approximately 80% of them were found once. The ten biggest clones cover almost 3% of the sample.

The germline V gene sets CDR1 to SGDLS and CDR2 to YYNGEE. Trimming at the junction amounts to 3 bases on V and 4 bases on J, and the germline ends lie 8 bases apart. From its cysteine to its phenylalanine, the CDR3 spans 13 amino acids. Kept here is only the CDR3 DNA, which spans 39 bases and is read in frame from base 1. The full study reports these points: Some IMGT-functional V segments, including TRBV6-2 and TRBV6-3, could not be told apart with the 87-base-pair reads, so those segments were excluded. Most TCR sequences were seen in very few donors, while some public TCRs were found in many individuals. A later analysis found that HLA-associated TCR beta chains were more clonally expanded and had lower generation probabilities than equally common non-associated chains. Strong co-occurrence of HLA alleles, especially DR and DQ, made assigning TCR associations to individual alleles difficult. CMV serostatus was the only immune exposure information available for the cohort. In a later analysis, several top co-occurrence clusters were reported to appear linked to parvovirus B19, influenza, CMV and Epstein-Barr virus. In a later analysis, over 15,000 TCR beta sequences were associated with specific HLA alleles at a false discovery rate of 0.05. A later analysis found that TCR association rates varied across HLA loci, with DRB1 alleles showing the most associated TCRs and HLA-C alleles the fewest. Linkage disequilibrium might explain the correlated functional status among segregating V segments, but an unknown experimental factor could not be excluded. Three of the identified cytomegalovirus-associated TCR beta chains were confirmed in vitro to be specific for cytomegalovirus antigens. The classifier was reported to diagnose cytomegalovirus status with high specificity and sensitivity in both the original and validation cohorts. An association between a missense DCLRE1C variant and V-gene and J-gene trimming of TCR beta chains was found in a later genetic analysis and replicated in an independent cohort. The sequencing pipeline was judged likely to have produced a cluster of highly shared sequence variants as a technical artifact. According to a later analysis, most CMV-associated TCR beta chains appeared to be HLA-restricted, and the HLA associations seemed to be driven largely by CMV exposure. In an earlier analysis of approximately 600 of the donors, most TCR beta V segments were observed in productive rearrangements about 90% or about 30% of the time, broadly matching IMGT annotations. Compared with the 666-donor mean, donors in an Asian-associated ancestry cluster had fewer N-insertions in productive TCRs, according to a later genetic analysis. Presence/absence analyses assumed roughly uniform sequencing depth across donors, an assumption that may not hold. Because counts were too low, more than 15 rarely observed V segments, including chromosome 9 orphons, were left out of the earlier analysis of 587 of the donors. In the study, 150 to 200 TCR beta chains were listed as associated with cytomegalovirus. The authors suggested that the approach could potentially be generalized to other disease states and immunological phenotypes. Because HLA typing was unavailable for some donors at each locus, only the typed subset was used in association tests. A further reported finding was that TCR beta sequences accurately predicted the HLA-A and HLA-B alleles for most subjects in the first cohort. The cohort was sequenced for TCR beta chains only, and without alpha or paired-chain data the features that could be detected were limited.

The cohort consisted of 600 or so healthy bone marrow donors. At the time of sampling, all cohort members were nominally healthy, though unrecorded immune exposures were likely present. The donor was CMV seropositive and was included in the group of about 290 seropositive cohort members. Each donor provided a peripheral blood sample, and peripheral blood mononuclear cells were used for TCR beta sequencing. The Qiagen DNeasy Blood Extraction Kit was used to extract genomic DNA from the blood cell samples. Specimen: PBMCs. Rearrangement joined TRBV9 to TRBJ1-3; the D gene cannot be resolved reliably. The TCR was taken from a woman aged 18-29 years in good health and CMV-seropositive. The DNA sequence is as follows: TGTGCCAGCAGCGCGGAGGTGGGAAACACCATATATTTT. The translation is CASSAEVGNTIYF. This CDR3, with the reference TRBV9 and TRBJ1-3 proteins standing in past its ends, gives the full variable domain DSGVTQTPKHLITATGQRVTLRCSPRSGDLSVYWYQQSLDQGLQFLIQYYNGEERAKGNILERFSAQQFPDLHSELNLSSLELGDSALYFCASSAEVGNTIYFGEGSWLTVV.